The table lists the clone carrying this TCR beta chain with a few counts. Antigen unknown. Separation from the roughly 700-subject first cohort characterized the roughly 120-subject validation cohort, to which the donors belonged. From germline, CDR1 is GTSNPN and CDR2 SVGIG (reference sequence). V lost 0 bases to trimming and J lost 8 bases, with 8 bases between them. The CDR3 is made up of 12 amino acids. Libraries were prepared by immunoSEQ multiplex PCR; TCRdb keeps only in-frame clonotypes and omits some of them. The sample has about 220,000 clones, 88% seen once. The sample comes from a study of cytomegalovirus exposure and HLA in healthy donors. Broader study findings: Most observed TCR sequences were rare, whereas some public TCRs were detected in many donors. Cytomegalovirus association was listed for under 200 TCR beta chains.

This TCR derives from a woman aged 18-29 years in good health and CMV-seronegative. V is TRBV30 and J is TRBJ2-1, with unresolved D. Sequencing used PBMCs. For the CDR3, the DNA is TGTGCCTGGAGTGTGCAGATGTATGAGCAGTTCTTC. Amino acids: CAWSVQMYEQFF.